The 12 T cell receptor beta chains below come from one sample, sequenced in a study of T cell responses to AZD1222 COVID-19 vaccine. Assay: immunoSEQ multiplex PCR; the TCRdb copy retains only in-frame clones and omits some. The sample comprises tens of thousands of clones, 75% to 90% of which are singletons, and around 15% rests with the top ten. Specimen: peripheral blood, collected 28 days after the second AZD1222 dose. The origin of the receptors is an adult who received the AZD1222 COVID-19 vaccine.

This chain uses TRBV7-9 with TRBJ2-1; 12 bases line up with TRBD2. This CDR3 contains 19 residues. The germline V gene encodes CDR1 SEHNR and CDR2 FQNEAQ (reference sequence). V lost 1 base, J lost 5 bases, and 12 bases stayed unmatched. The CDR3 DNA is TGTGCCAGCAGCTTAGAATTAGGGACGACTAGCGGGGGAAACAATGAGCAGTTCTTC. Translation: CASSLELGTTSGGNNEQFF. The variable domain in full, completed from reference TRBV7-9 and TRBJ2-1, reads DTGVSQNPRHKITKRGQNVTFRCDPISEHNRLYWYRQTLGQGPEFLTYFQNEAQLEKSRLLSDRFSAERPKGSFSTLEIQRTEQGDSAMYLCASSLELGTTSGGNNEQFFGPGTRLTVL.

The rearrangement links TRBV4-3 to TRBJ1-6, with TRBD1 matching over 11 bases. Germline trimming cut 0 bases from V and 10 bases from J; bases unmatched to any gene: 5. The germline CDR1 and CDR2 sequences are LGHNA and YSLEER. This CDR3 is 16 amino acids long. DNA of the CDR3: TGCGCCAGCAGCCAAGAGGGGACAGGGGGGGGATCACCCCTCCACTTT. Amino acid sequence: CASSQEGTGGGSPLHF.

V is TRBV3-1 (or the pseudogene TRBV3-2) and J is TRBJ1-4, with D unresolved. V was shortened by 2 bases and J by 6 bases, with 4 bases between the two germline ends. The CDR3 is 12 amino acids. The germline V gene encodes CDR1 LGHDT and CDR2 YNNKEL (reference sequence). CDR3 region: CASSQTDEKLFF. The CDR3 DNA reads as TGTGCCAGCAGCCAAACAGATGAAAAACTGTTTTTT.

The chain carries TRBV30 and TRBJ2-3, with TRBD2 matching over 9 bases. The CDR3 sequence is 13 residues long. CDR1 and CDR2 (germline): GTSNPN, SVGIG (reference sequence). Trimming took 5 bases from V and 3 from J; bases not matched to a gene: 3. The CDR3 coding sequence is TGTGCCTGGCTAGCGGGGAGTACAGATACGCAGTATTTT. Translating it yields CAWLAGSTDTQYF.

The chain uses TRBV12-3 or TRBV12-4 and TRBJ1-1, with unresolved D. Trimming removed 6 bases at V and 6 bases at J, with 14 bases between. This CDR3 is built from 13 residues. The CDR3 reads CASSLGLTAEAFF. Here the CDR3 DNA reads TGTGCCAGCAGCTTGGGGTTAACAGCTGAAGCTTTCTTT.

This chain links TRBV27 with TRBJ1-1; TRBD1 might be the D (6 bases). Germline V lookup: CDR1 MNHEY, CDR2 SMNVEV (reference sequence). The V end lost 8 bases, the J end lost 7 bases, and 20 bases lay between the germline ends. The CDR3 covers 14 residues. The chain's CDR3 is CASCGDQGYGEAFF. The CDR3 region has the DNA TGTGCCAGCTGTGGGGATCAGGGGTACGGTGAAGCTTTCTTT.

As for this clone: One end of the junction does not line up with germline, which may come from a read error. The chain recombines TRBV7-9 with TRBJ2-1; D is unresolved. The CDR3 is made up of 11 amino acids. The germline CDR1 and CDR2 sequences are SEHNR and FQNEAQ (reference sequence). The CDR3 DNA reads TGTGCCAGCAGCTTATACAGTGAGCAGTTCTTC. Translating it yields CASSLYSEQFF.

The genes are TRBV14 and TRBJ2-2; no reliable D call. From germline, CDR1 is SGHDN and CDR2 FVKESK. The CDR3 length is 14 residues. The ends were cut back, 2 bases at V and 1 base at J, with 5 bases in the middle. CDR3 loop: CASSQIRNTGELFF. CDR3 DNA: TGTGCCAGCAGCCAAATCCGGAACACCGGGGAGCTGTTTTTT.

The chain carries TRBV6-2 or TRBV6-3 and TRBJ2-5; 11 nucleotides match TRBD2. V shed 2 bases, J shed 1 base, and the junction held 9 bases outside the gene matches. Germline V gene sequence: CDR1 MNHEY, CDR2 SVGEGT. The CDR3 is 18 residues long. CDR3 in DNA: TGTGCCAGCAGTTACCTCCTAGCGGGGGGCCGTTTCCAAGAGACCCAGTACTTC. It codes for CASSYLLAGGRFQETQYF.

In the case of this clone: Sequence at one end of the junction differs from germline and may be a read error. The chain employs TRBV16 and TRBJ2-7; TRBD2 might be the D (6 bases). CDR1 is KGHSY, CDR2 FQNENV, per germline. The CDR3 has 12 amino acids. The CDR3 is CASTQRGREQYF. CDR3 bases: TGTGCCAGCACCCAAAGAGGGAGGGAGCAGTACTTC.

This clone was seen more than once but under ten times. J is TRBJ2-7 and V is TRBV6-5; tentative D call: TRBD2 (6 bases). Trimming left V 4 bases short and J 2 bases short, with 15 bases between. This CDR3 has 15 residues. CDR1 and CDR2 (germline): MNHEY, SVGAGI. In DNA, the CDR3 is TGTGCCAGCAGTTCGGGACTCGTGAGGACCTACGAGCAGTACTTC. Translation gives CASSSGLVRTYEQYF.

The rearrangement joins TRBV2 to TRBJ1-6; D may be TRBD1 (5 bases). Germline V gives CDR1 SNHLY, CDR2 FYNNEI. This CDR3 has 18 amino acids. V was shortened by 1 base and J by 5 bases, with 18 bases between the two germline ends. The CDR3 loop reads CASSEGLLQGRDNSPLHF. As DNA, the CDR3 is TGTGCCAGCAGTGAAGGCCTGTTGCAGGGTAGGGATAATTCACCCCTCCACTTT.